A single T cell receptor (beta chain) is shown here with its context. Trimming cost V 5 bases and J 0 bases, with 16 bases left between them. The CDR3 runs 16 residues. In germline, CDR1 is SGHTA, CDR2 FQGNSA. Only in-frame clones appear in the TCRdb table, and some are missing; sequencing was by immunoSEQ multiplex PCR. In the table there are about 90,000 clones, approximately 84% of which are singletons. These data originate in a study of cytomegalovirus exposure and HLA in healthy donors. The rearrangement joins TRBV7-2 to TRBJ2-5, with TRBD2 as a possible D gene (6 bases). This receptor was identified in a woman younger than 30 in good health and CMV-seropositive. The specimen was PBMCs. The CDR3 bases are TGTGCCAGCAGCCCCGGGGGTTGGATGTACCAAGAGACCCAGTACTTC. It is translated as CASSPGGWMYQETQYF.